This TCR beta chain was sequenced for a study of T cells in Graves' hyperthyroidism and ophthalmopathy. Diagnostic decisions used clinical symptoms, serum thyroxine and TRAb, thyroid ultrasound and orbital computed tomography. PBMCs came from over 8.5 ml fresh peripheral blood. Researchers amplified the TCR beta CDR3 regions from RNA transcripts. Using the HTBI primer set, a first-round RT-PCR was run on the TCR CDR3. TCRdb redid the calling of the multiplex PCR reads with MiXCR, one entry per CDR3 protein. The repertoire has over 300,000 distinct CDR3 sequences, around 13% of them found once; the top ten carry 30% to 35%. The V gene lost 2 bases and the J gene lost 3 bases, with 11 bases spanning the gap. CDR3 length: 14 amino acids. Germline values: CDR1 SGHTA, CDR2 FQGNSA. Study-wide results and caveats: A 13 V-J signature model discriminated ophthalmopathy versus stable hyperthyroidism. Progression to ophthalmopathy was predicted a median of 6.5 months early.

This clonotype was observed many times. Antigen unknown. The sample taken for sequencing was blood. This receptor was identified in a woman aged 35 to 49 with Graves' ophthalmopathy. V is TRBV7-2 and J is TRBJ2-7; D perhaps matches TRBD2 (6 bases). CDR3 protein: CASSLQEGLYEQYF. The CDR3 region has the DNA TGTGCCAGCAGCTTACAGGAGGGGCTCTACGAGCAGTACTTC.